Following are 15 T cell receptor beta chains from one sample sequenced in a study of cytomegalovirus exposure and HLA in healthy donors. The primer mix had 60 Vbeta and 13 Jbeta primers. Using immunoSEQ multiplex PCR, the repertoire was profiled, and TCRdb retains in-frame clones only, with some absent. The repertoire consists of about 180,000 clones, with 84% occurring once and the leading ten covering around 1.2%. Sample: PBMCs. Receptors originate from a girl aged 2 to 10 in good health and CMV-seropositive.

The chain links TRBV5-6 to TRBJ2-7; a weak D match, TRBD2 (5 bases). This CDR3 has 14 amino acids. Germline V CDR1 and CDR2: SGHDT, YYEEEE. The germline V and J ends were trimmed by 4 bases and 3 bases, with 14 bases remaining between them. The CDR3 DNA follows: TGTGCCAGCAGCCGATTCGTCGGGGACTACGAGCAGTACTTC. Translated: CASSRFVGDYEQYF.

The gene calls are TRBV27 and TRBJ1-2; 11 bases match TRBD1. Germline V gives CDR1 MNHEY, CDR2 SMNVEV (reference sequence). J lost 4 bases, V lost 5 bases, and 3 bases had no gene match. This CDR3 is built from 14 residues. The CDR3 bases are TGTGCCAGCAGTCCGGACAGGGGGCTCTATGGCTACACCTTC. Its protein product is CASSPDRGLYGYTF.

The chain is built from TRBV28 and TRBJ2-5, with no clear D. This CDR3 region has 16 residues. The germline gives CDR1 MDHEN, CDR2 SYDVKM. V shed 1 base and J shed 2 bases, with 14 bases lying between them. CDR3 bases: TGTGCCAGCAGTTTATTAACTATCCGACGGCAAGAGACCCAGTACTTC. It translates to CASSLLTIRRQETQYF.

The rearrangement links TRBV27 to TRBJ2-7, with TRBD1 matching over 9 bases. Germline loops: CDR1 MNHEY, CDR2 SMNVEV (reference sequence). With V trimmed by 2 bases and J by 4 bases, 12 bases remained unmatched. The CDR3 is made up of 17 amino acids. CDR3 DNA: TGTGCCAGCAGTTTAACCCCGGAGACAGGGGGTGGGTACGAGCAGTACTTC. Translated, it gives CASSLTPETGGGYEQYF.

This clone showed up just once. The rearrangement joins TRBV9 to TRBJ2-1; TRBD2 matches at 7 bases. Germline loops: CDR1 SGDLS, CDR2 YYNGEE. V lost 6 bases, J lost 4 bases, and 7 bases stayed unmatched. This CDR3 spans 14 amino acids. CDR3 region: CASTGAGSYNEQFF. For the CDR3, the DNA is TGTGCCAGCACGGGAGCGGGAAGTTACAATGAGCAGTTCTTC.

The chain carries TRBV7-6 and TRBJ2-5; perhaps TRBD1 as D (5 bases). Germline CDR1 is SGHVS and CDR2 is FNYEAQ. This CDR3 is built from 14 residues. Trimming stripped 4 bases from V and 4 bases from J, with 13 bases between. The CDR3 DNA follows: TGTGCCAGCAGCTCGATACTGGGGCGAGAGACCCAGTACTTC. Translation: CASSSILGRETQYF. Full variable domain (missing parts from reference TRBV7-6 and TRBJ2-5): GAGVSQSPRYKVTKRGQDVALRCDPISGHVSLYWYRQALGQGPEFLTYFNYEAQQDKSGLPNDRFSAERPEGSISTLTIQRTEQRDSAMYRCASSSILGRETQYFGPGTRLLVL.

The J gene is TRBJ1-2, the V gene TRBV18, with a weak D call TRBD1 (6 bases). V was shortened by 2 bases and J by 3 bases, with 7 bases between the two germline ends. Per germline, CDR1 KGHSH and CDR2 LQKENI. This CDR3 comprises 13 residues. The CDR3 nucleotides are TGTGCCAGCTCACCAAAGGGGGACTATGGCTACACCTTC. This encodes CASSPKGDYGYTF.

The chain carries TRBV28 and TRBJ2-7; 8 bases are a match to TRBD2. The junction had 9 bases not matched to a gene; V was cut back by 4 bases and J by 4 bases. The CDR3 totals 15 residues. The germline CDR1 and CDR2 sequences are MDHEN and SYDVKM. CDR3 loop: CASSSLLAGGYEQYF. The CDR3 DNA sequence: TGTGCCAGCAGTTCCCTTCTAGCGGGCGGGTACGAGCAGTACTTC. Combining the CDR3 with reference TRBV28 and TRBJ2-7 gives the whole variable domain DVKVTQSSRYLVKRTGEKVFLECVQDMDHENMFWYRQDPGLGLRLIYFSYDVKMKEKGDIPEGYSVSREKKERFSLILESASTNQTSMYLCASSSLLAGGYEQYFGPGTRLTVT.

CDR3 in DNA: TGTGCCATCAGTGTGGACAGGGGGCCCTACGAGCAGTACTTC. Protein sequence: CAISVDRGPYEQYF. This chain joins TRBV10-3 and TRBJ2-7; the match to TRBD1 covers 11 bases. This CDR3 contains 14 residues. V was pared by 4 bases and J by 2 bases, with 1 base of the junction left unmatched. Germline V lookup: CDR1 ENHRY, CDR2 SYGVKD.

This chain uses TRBV16 with TRBJ2-2, with 14 bases fitting TRBD2. Per the germline V gene, CDR1 is KGHSY and CDR2 is FQNENV. The CDR3 totals 18 residues. V shed 0 bases, J shed 7 bases, and the junction held 7 bases outside the gene matches. This chain's CDR3 is CASSQSGTSGSRVGELFF. The CDR3 region has the DNA TGTGCCAGCAGCCAATCAGGGACTAGCGGGAGTCGCGTCGGGGAGCTGTTTTTT.

The chain couples TRBV28 to TRBJ2-7; 10 positions agree with TRBD2. There are 15 residues in the CDR3. Trimming took 2 bases from V and 3 from J; bases not matched to a gene: 4. The V gene's germline CDR1 is MDHEN and CDR2 SYDVKM. This chain's CDR3 is CASSLASGSFYEQYF. The CDR3 nucleotides are TGTGCCAGCAGTTTAGCTAGCGGGAGTTTCTACGAGCAGTACTTC.

The V gene is TRBV7-2, the J gene TRBJ2-2; no definite D call. Germline CDR1 and CDR2: SGHTA and FQGNSA. The CDR3 has 15 amino acids. Trimming took off 5 bases at V and 4 bases at J, with 14 bases between the two ends. The CDR3 DNA is TGTGCCAGCAGCCCCGGGTCTGTATTCACCGGGGAGCTGTTTTTT. Translation: CASSPGSVFTGELFF. Based on the CDR3 plus reference TRBV7-2 and TRBJ2-2, the full variable domain is GAGVSQSPSNKVTEKGKDVELRCDPISGHTALYWYRQSLGQGLEFLIYFQGNSAPDKSGLPSDRFSAERTGGSVSTLTIQRTQQEDSAVYLCASSPGSVFTGELFFGEGSRLTVL.

The J gene is TRBJ1-5, the V gene TRBV25-1; 7 positions match TRBD1. The germline CDR1 and CDR2 sequences are MGHDK and SYGVNS. The CDR3 is 14 residues long. V dropped 4 bases and J dropped 4; count of bases not matched to a gene: 4. CDR3 in amino acids: CASSGSGGNQPQHF. The CDR3 DNA reads as TGTGCCAGCAGTGGATCAGGGGGAAATCAGCCCCAGCATTTT.

The chain combines TRBV11-2 with TRBJ1-1, with TRBD1 matching 8 bases. The CDR3 sequence is 15 residues long. Looked up from germline, CDR1 is SGHAT and CDR2 is FQNNGV. V gave up 5 bases and J gave up 3 bases; unmatched junction bases: 8. The CDR3 here is CASSPGQGAYTEAFF. In DNA, the CDR3 is TGTGCCAGCAGCCCAGGGCAGGGGGCGTACACTGAAGCTTTCTTT.

This clone came up a few times. The chain carries TRBV4-1 and TRBJ2-2; 8 nucleotides match TRBD2. Losses at the gene ends were 1 base for V and 4 bases for J; bases not matched to a gene: 2. CDR1 is MGHRA and CDR2 is YSYEKL in the germline V gene. CDR3 length: 15 residues. The CDR3: CASSQVTSATGELFF. The CDR3 DNA sequence: TGCGCCAGCAGCCAAGTGACTAGCGCCACCGGGGAGCTGTTTTTT.